The T cell receptor (beta chain) under discussion was sequenced for a study of chemoradiotherapy in HPV16-positive cancers. The germline V gene encodes CDR1 SNHLY and CDR2 FYNNEI. Trimming removed 1 base at V and 9 bases at J, with 12 bases between. The CDR3 is 14 residues long. Points from the study as a whole: In HPV16-positive patients, HPV-responsive T-cell expansion tracked better recurrence-free survival.

Data came from immunoSEQ multiplex PCR; TCRdb stores just in-frame clones and leaves some out. The repertoire holds some 4,900 clones, with over 70% as singletons. Concerning this clone: Its specificity is unknown.

The input for sequencing was tumor tissue, taken from a patient who underwent chemoradiotherapy. The chain recombines TRBV2 with TRBJ2-2; D is undetermined. The clonotype originates from a human donor with HPV-associated anogenital cancer. The CDR3 reads CASSEDLGPRELFF. The DNA for the CDR3 is TGTGCCAGCAGTGAAGATCTAGGCCCCCGGGAGCTGTTTTTT.